Reported below is one T cell receptor beta chain. Its antigen has not been determined. The input lacks base qualities; no much larger clone sits a single base away. Patients with a history of autoimmune disease or receiving systemic immunosuppression were excluded from the trial. Peripheral blood for TCR sequencing was collected from all dose cohorts at baseline, on cycle 4 day 1, and on cycle 7 day 1. Samples were obtained from an open-label, multicenter, first-in-human phase I dose-escalation trial of ivuxolimab. Adults with locally advanced or metastatic melanoma, renal cell, hepatocellular, or head and neck squamous cell carcinoma were enrolled in the trial. Before TCR sequencing, CD4+ T cells and CD8+ T cells were sorted from peripheral blood as separate populations. The entry originates in a study of OX40 agonist ivuxolimab in advanced cancers. Regarding the complete study: Ivuxolimab was a fully human IgG2 agonistic monoclonal antibody targeting the costimulatory receptor OX40 (CD134). The paper reports the monotherapy dose-escalation portion (N of about 52 patients) of the phase I ivuxolimab trial. Intravenous ivuxolimab was administered to patients every 2 weeks at six dose levels: 0.01, 0.1, 0.3, 1.5, 3 and 10 mg/kg. Patients were allowed to have had prior anti-PD-1, anti-PD-L1 or anti-CTLA-4 therapy, and around two fifths of the dose-escalation patients had been treated with checkpoint inhibitors. In the dose-escalation cohort, 70% to 85% of patients were male, and the mean age was around 60 years with a range of 23 to 79. The point of sequencing TCRbeta in the periphery was to test whether ivuxolimab changed TCR sequence diversity and drove clonal T-cell expansion. Of the roughly 53 patients in dose escalation, about 20 had hepatocellular carcinoma, some 15 had melanoma, 9 had renal cell carcinoma and 9 had head and neck cancer. Partial responses occurred in three dose-escalation patients: two with cutaneous melanoma and one with hepatocellular carcinoma. Broad study findings and their caveats: After ivuxolimab, more expanded clones were found on average in CD8+ T cells than in CD4+ T cells. Partial responders in the 0.1-3.0 mg/kg groups had among the lowest normalized peripheral clonal expansion, especially among CD8+ T cells. Low levels of normalized T-cell clonal expansion were also seen in some patients who did not respond. Antigen specificity was not determined for the clonally expanded peripheral T cells. At doses of 0.1 to 3.0 mg/kg, clonal expansion of both CD4+ and CD8+ blood T cells was observed from baseline to week 6.

For sequencing of the TCRbeta CDR3 region, genomic DNA was extracted from the sorted cells. The immunoSEQ Assay was used to sequence the TCRbeta CDR3 regions. TCRdb retrieved this table from immuneACCESS and kept in-frame rearrangements only. Not all clones are present; in checked studies, unresolved V genes account for under half, and no reason is known for the remainder. This sample gives fewer than 90,000 clones in total; around 94% of them show up just once. The top ten clones comprise 2.8% of the sample. CDR1 and CDR2, looked up from the germline V gene, are MNHEY and SVGAGI. Deletion took 2 bases off V and 6 bases off J, with a span of 8 bases between the germline ends. The CDR3 sequence holds 13 residues, the cysteine and phenylalanine included. Solely the CDR3 DNA is kept, with 39 bases framed from the first base.

The sequences come from CD4+ or CD8+ T cells sorted from blood, collected in a trial of the OX40 agonist ivuxolimab. The V and J genes are TRBV6-5 and TRBJ1-5, with the D gene too uncertain to name. The clonotype comes from an adult with an advanced solid tumor such as melanoma, head and neck, liver or kidney cancer. The DNA reads as follows: TGTGCCAGCAGTTACGACCGTAGTCAGCCCCAGCATTTT. It codes for CASSYDRSQPQHF.